This T cell receptor beta chain derives from a study of CD8 T cells in ankylosing spondylitis. This clonotype was picked up many times. Looked up from germline, CDR1 is DFQATT and CDR2 is SNEGSKA (reference sequence). V was clipped by 6 bases and J by 2 bases; unmatched bases: 13. CDR3 length equals 15 residues. One entry per CDR3 protein, called by TCRdb with MiXCR from the 5' RACE reads. The table includes more than 250,000 distinct CDR3 sequences, approximately 10% detected once. The receptor's source is a female donor with ankylosing spondylitis or in good health (not recorded which). This chain connects TRBV20-1 to TRBJ2-7; 7 nucleotides align to TRBD2. Input material: blood, either unsorted or a sorted T cell fraction (not recorded which). The CDR3 coding sequence is TGCAGTGCAAAAAGACTGCAGGGAGGGGCCTACGAGCAGTACTTC. Translated: CSAKRLQGGAYEQYF.